The T cell receptor beta chain described here comes from a study of blood T cell repertoires in COVID-19. About the research overall: Samples came from the United States, Italy and Spain, spanning acute and convalescent COVID-19. The analysed material was cDNA or gDNA that came from T cells, B-cell-depleted T cells, or PBMCs.

This clone turned up a few times. Other nucleotide sequences in the sample specify the same CDR3. Between the trimmed V and J ends, which lost 0 bases and 0 bases, there was a span of 3 bases. The CDR3 covers 14 residues. The germline CDR1 and CDR2 sequences are KGHSH and LQKENI. Study processing details: Reference gene primer amplification yielded estimated nucleated cell counts. Assay: immunoSEQ multiplex PCR; the TCRdb copy retains only in-frame clones and omits some. The V and J calls and clone size were taken over from that table, and D and trimming were inferred from the DNA. This sample has some 150,000 clones, with roughly 82% found just once.

What was sequenced was peripheral blood. The TCR comes from a woman between 70 and 85 years old with acute or convalescent COVID-19. The chain recombines TRBV18 with TRBJ2-1; D remains ambiguous. The CDR3 DNA follows: TGTGCCAGCTCACCACCGGCCTCCTACAATGAGCAGTTCTTC. Translation: CASSPPASYNEQFF.